This TCR beta chain was documented in a study of cytomegalovirus exposure and HLA in healthy donors. Points on this clone: Its antigen is undetermined.

Study observations and caveats: About 87% or about 30% of the time was how often most TCR beta V segments were productive, according to an earlier analysis. Later, an analysis showed that TCR beta chains associated with HLA were more clonally expanded than others that were equally common.

Germline values: CDR1 SGHVS, CDR2 FQNEAQ. Trimming removed 5 bases from V and 4 bases from J; junction bases left unmatched: 6. The CDR3 has 16 residues. The PCR was carried out with 60 Vbeta primers and 13 Jbeta primers. The table came from immunoSEQ multiplex PCR; TCRdb's copy has only in-frame clones and leaves some out. In the table there are about 160,000 clones, roughly 78% of which are singletons. The material sequenced was PBMCs. The clonotype comes from a middle-aged woman in good health and CMV-seronegative. J is TRBJ2-3 and V is TRBV7-8; TRBD2 agrees at 13 bases. The CDR3, as DNA: TGTGCCAGCAGCCCCAGGACTAGCGGGGGCGCAGATACGCAGTATTTT. As protein: CASSPRTSGGADTQYF. The variable domain in full, completed from reference TRBV7-8 and TRBJ2-3, reads GAGVSQSPRYKVAKRGQDVALRCDPISGHVSLFWYQQALGQGPEFLTYFQNEAQLDKSGLPSDRFFAERPEGSVSTLKIQRTQQEDSAVYLCASSPRTSGGADTQYFGPGTRLTVL.